This entry is about one T cell receptor (beta chain). The entry originates in a study of blood T cell repertoires in COVID-19. Overall study context: The United States, Italy and Spain were the sources of the acute and convalescent COVID-19 samples.

Authors' analysis steps: Amplified reference gene primers provided the basis for estimating nucleated cell counts. The protocol was immunoSEQ multiplex PCR, while the TCRdb copy is restricted to in-frame clones and leaves out a portion. That table supplies the V and J calls and clone size; D and trimming were determined from the DNA. The sample contains around 260,000 clones, under 85% of which appear only once. V lost 4 bases, J lost 0 bases, and 17 bases lay in between. Looked up from germline, CDR1 is SGHRS and CDR2 is YFSETQ. The CDR3 contains 16 residues. Patients in Seattle were enrolled during active infection, then followed longitudinally.

Sequenced sample: peripheral blood. J is TRBJ2-7 and V is TRBV5-1; possible D gene TRBD2, 5 bases. The receptor was derived from a human donor with COVID-19, enrolled during active disease. The donor label of this sample is uncertain. CDR3 residues: CASSGSGGGSSYEQYF. DNA for the CDR3: TGCGCCAGCAGCGGAAGCGGCGGTGGGAGCTCCTACGAGCAGTACTTC.